The rows below give T cell receptor beta chains drawn from one sample of a study of T cell responses to AZD1222 COVID-19 vaccine. Sequencing used immunoSEQ multiplex PCR; TCRdb keeps in-frame clones, though not all of them. Here the sample spans approximately 80,000 clones, 75% to 90% being singletons. The sample in question was peripheral blood, obtained on day 0 of AZD1222 vaccination. These receptors originate from an adult in good health. The CDR3 runs from the conserved cysteine through the conserved F or W. The D gene is left open where the match is weak. The size entry is marked missing in some rows and otherwise reads once, few, many or a size class.

d_call,j_call,v_call,clone_size,cdr3_nt,cdr3_aa
TRBD1,TRBJ2-1,TRBV5-6,NA,TGTGCCAGCAGCAAGGGACAGGACTACAATGAGCAGTTCTTC,CASSKGQDYNEQFF
TRBD1,TRBJ1-4,TRBV7-2,NA,TGTGCCAGTGGGACAGGGACCTATGCGGCTAATGAAAAACTGTTTTTT,CASGTGTYAANEKLFF
TRBD2,TRBJ2-7,TRBV6-5,NA,TGTGCCAGCAGTTACGGGGCGGGAGGGGGTTTCGAGCAGTACTTC,CASSYGAGGGFEQYF
NA,TRBJ1-2,TRBV12-3/TRBV12-4,NA,TGTGCCAGCAGTCAAAATTTAGGTGGCTACACCTTC,CASSQNLGGYTF
NA,TRBJ1-5,TRBV16,NA,TGTGCCAGCAGCCAATCGTACGAGGCCAGCAATCAGCCCCAGCATTTT,CASSQSYEASNQPQHF
TRBD2,TRBJ2-5,TRBV5-4,NA,TGTGCCAGCAGGCCGGGACTAGCGCGGACCCAGTACTTC,CASRPGLARTQYF
NA,TRBJ1-1,TRBV12-3/TRBV12-4,NA,TGTGCCAGCAGTTTGGGAGGGAACACTGAAGCTTTCTTT,CASSLGGNTEAFF
TRBD2,TRBJ2-3,TRBV2,NA,TGTGCCAGCCAAACTAGCGGGAGGGCGAGAGATACGCAGTATTTT,CASQTSGRARDTQYF
TRBD2,TRBJ2-1,TRBV29-1,once,TGCAGCGTTGAAGACCCTAGCGGGAGCTCCTACAATGAGCAGTTCTTC,CSVEDPSGSSYNEQFF
NA,TRBJ2-7,TRBV28,NA,TGTGCCAGCAGACATGGGACCGGGGGGCTCTACGAGCAGTACTTC,CASRHGTGGLYEQYF
NA,TRBJ1-4,TRBV19,NA,TGTGCCAGTAGTATTCTTCATAGGCGGACAACTAATGAAAAACTGTTTTTT,CASSILHRRTTNEKLFF
TRBD2,TRBJ2-4,TRBV7-3,NA,TGTGCCAGCAGCCCTGACGGGGGGACCAAAAACATTCAGTACTTC,CASSPDGGTKNIQYF
NA,TRBJ1-2,TRBV3-1/TRBV3-2,NA,TGTGCCAGCAGCCAAGATCTGGGCAGGGAGGGAAACTATGGCTACACCTTC,CASSQDLGREGNYGYTF
TRBD1,TRBJ2-7,TRBV5-1,NA,TGCGCCAGCAGCCCAACTAGGGACAGAACATACGAGCAGTACTTC,CASSPTRDRTYEQYF
NA,TRBJ2-7,TRBV7-2,NA,TGTGCCAGCAGCTTAGGGCAGCGTAACTACGAGCAGTACTTC,CASSLGQRNYEQYF
NA,TRBJ1-5,TRBV19,NA,TGTGCCAGTAGGTATGAACGGAATAGCAATCAGCCCCAGCATTTT,CASRYERNSNQPQHF
TRBD1,TRBJ1-4,TRBV10-2,few,TGCGCCAGCAACAGGGGATGGGGAGAAAAACTGTTTTTT,CASNRGWGEKLFF
TRBD1,TRBJ1-2,TRBV6-4,once,TGTGCCAGCAGTGCCTCGACAGGGCGCGGCGGCTACACCTTC,CASSASTGRGGYTF
NA,TRBJ1-2,TRBV9,NA,TGTGCCAGCAGCTCAAGCAGTTACTATGGCTACACCTTC,CASSSSSYYGYTF
TRBD2,TRBJ2-1,TRBV18,NA,TGTGCCAGCTCCTCACGATTAGAGACTAGCGGGAGTTTCTACAATGAGCAGTTCTTC,CASSSRLETSGSFYNEQFF
NA,TRBJ1-5,TRBV19,NA,TGTGCCAGTAGTATTCAGGACCAGGGTCAGCCCCAGCATTTT,CASSIQDQGQPQHF
TRBD1,TRBJ1-1,TRBV24-1,NA,TGTGCCACCCAGGACAGGGTAAGGTACTCCCCGGACACTGAAGCTTTCTTT,CATQDRVRYSPDTEAFF
TRBD2,TRBJ2-7,TRBV6-5,NA,TGTGCCAGCAGTCAGCGCGGGAGAGGGGACGAGCAGTACTTC,CASSQRGRGDEQYF
NA,TRBJ1-6,TRBV28,NA,TGTGCCAGCAGTTTGTTACAGGGAAATAATTCACCCCTCCACTTT,CASSLLQGNNSPLHF
TRBD2,TRBJ2-1,TRBV20-1,NA,TGCAGTGCTAGTTACCACCCCCTAGCGGGAGGGAAGTCCTACAATGAGCAGTTCTTC,CSASYHPLAGGKSYNEQFF
NA,TRBJ2-1,TRBV5-4,NA,TGTGCCAGCAGCTTGGTCCAACGGAATGAGCAGTTCTTC,CASSLVQRNEQFF
NA,TRBJ2-3,TRBV29-1,NA,TGCAGCGTCTTGGAGGGGACAGATACGCAGTATTTT,CSVLEGTDTQYF
NA,TRBJ2-1,TRBV6-1,few,TGTGCCAGCAGAGAAACGGGCCTCGGGGCCGCCCGTAATGAGCAGTTCTTC,CASRETGLGAARNEQFF
NA,TRBJ2-1,TRBV7-8,NA,TGTGCCAGCAGCTCCGGGACAGGGGCAATAGCGGGAGGATATGAGCAGTTCTTC,CASSSGTGAIAGGYEQFF
TRBD1,TRBJ2-7,TRBV19,NA,TGTGCCAGTAGTAGGGGACAGGGATACGAGCAGTACTTC,CASSRGQGYEQYF
NA,TRBJ2-7,TRBV9,NA,TGTGCCAGCAGCGTAGCTGGGCTGGCCTACGAGCAGTACTTC,CASSVAGLAYEQYF
NA,TRBJ1-4,TRBV21-1,NA,TGTGCCAGCAGCTCCTCACAGGGACTGGGTGAAAAACTGTTTTTT,CASSSSQGLGEKLFF